Listed below are T cell receptor beta chains from one sample, sequenced in a study of blood T cell repertoires in COVID-19. Only in-frame clones appear in the TCRdb table, and some are missing; sequencing was by immunoSEQ multiplex PCR. In the table there are 400,000 to 450,000 clones, 80% to 90% of which are singletons. The sequenced sample consisted of peripheral blood. The receptors shown here come from a man aged 18-30 years with COVID-19, enrolled during active disease. CDR3s include the opening cysteine and the closing phenylalanine or tryptophan. Fields, in order: CDR3 protein, V gene.

CDR3aa: CASSLGGGGSSYEQYF
v_gene: TRBV5-1

CDR3aa: CASSAPGDTQYF
v_gene: TRBV7-6

CDR3aa: CASSSIAGAGTGELFF
v_gene: TRBV11-2

CDR3aa: CASSDQGQGGSPLHF
v_gene: TRBV6-1

CDR3aa: CASSLEGDGNYGYTF
v_gene: TRBV5-4

CDR3aa: CASSLDGGSYNEQFF
v_gene: TRBV11-3

CDR3aa: CASSERGGYTF
v_gene: TRBV2

CDR3aa: CAWSETGGRNQPQHF
v_gene: TRBV30

CDR3aa: CASSPARRAQETQYF
v_gene: TRBV4-2

CDR3aa: CASSPREPGELFF
v_gene: TRBV18

CDR3aa: CASSPAGTGGFEQYF
v_gene: TRBV7-9

CDR3aa: CASSPLGRGYNSPLHF
v_gene: TRBV18

CDR3aa: CASSWGVQETQYF
v_gene: TRBV6-6

CDR3aa: CASSLARGGFTDTQYF
v_gene: TRBV7-9

CDR3aa: CATTDTGVGGELFF
v_gene: TRBV24-1

CDR3aa: CATSDPRGTSGSREQFF
v_gene: TRBV24-1

CDR3aa: CASRGDSAGVQHF
v_gene: TRBV6-5

CDR3aa: CASSLMTGAFF
v_gene: TRBV5-8

CDR3aa: CASSLRSGLGINEQFF
v_gene: TRBV7-3

CDR3aa: CATSDGYGTGVGYTF
v_gene: TRBV24-1

CDR3aa: CSASVAGATGELFF
v_gene: TRBV20-1

CDR3aa: CAWSEGQGRSEQYF
v_gene: TRBV30

CDR3aa: CSATGQGRTDTQYF
v_gene: TRBV29-1

CDR3aa: CAWSGGQGSYNEQFF
v_gene: TRBV30

CDR3aa: CASSLAGGNTEAFF
v_gene: TRBV5-4

CDR3aa: CASTGYSNQPQHF
v_gene: TRBV12-3/TRBV12-4

CDR3aa: CASSLDLVQLEQYF
v_gene: TRBV11-3

CDR3aa: CASSLELGGTQYF
v_gene: TRBV5-1

CDR3aa: CASRTGTEYEQYF
v_gene: TRBV12-3/TRBV12-4

CDR3aa: CASSDRQGDSPLHF
v_gene: TRBV2

CDR3aa: CASSLGRDTQETQYF
v_gene: TRBV11-3

CDR3aa: CASSLSLAREYNEQFF
v_gene: TRBV5-1

CDR3aa: CASSLADNYEQYF
v_gene: TRBV11-3

CDR3aa: CASSPEGYGYTF
v_gene: TRBV6-5

CDR3aa: CASSSRGEQYF
v_gene: TRBV11-2

CDR3aa: CASRPAGNRAGELFF
v_gene: TRBV5-4

CDR3aa: CASRRMEGETQYF
v_gene: TRBV11-2

CDR3aa: CASSLGAANEQFF
v_gene: TRBV11-3

CDR3aa: CASSGSGYEQYF
v_gene: TRBV11-3

CDR3aa: CASSLDLRQNTGELFF
v_gene: TRBV11-2

CDR3aa: CASSSTGGGAFF
v_gene: TRBV3-1/TRBV3-2

CDR3aa: CASSNSGHGSDTQYF
v_gene: TRBV25-1